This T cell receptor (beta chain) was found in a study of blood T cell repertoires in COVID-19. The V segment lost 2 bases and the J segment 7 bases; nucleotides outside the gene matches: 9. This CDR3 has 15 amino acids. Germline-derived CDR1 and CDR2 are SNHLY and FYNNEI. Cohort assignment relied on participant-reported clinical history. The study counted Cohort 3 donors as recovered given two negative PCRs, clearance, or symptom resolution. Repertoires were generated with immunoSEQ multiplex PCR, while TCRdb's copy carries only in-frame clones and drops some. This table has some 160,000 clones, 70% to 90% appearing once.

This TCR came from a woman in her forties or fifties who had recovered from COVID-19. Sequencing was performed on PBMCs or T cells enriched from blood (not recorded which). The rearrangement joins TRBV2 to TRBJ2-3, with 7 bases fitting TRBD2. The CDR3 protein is CASSETSSGLYTQYF. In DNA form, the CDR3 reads TGTGCCAGCAGTGAAACGTCGTCGGGACTATATACGCAGTATTTT. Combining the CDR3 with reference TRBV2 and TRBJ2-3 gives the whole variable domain EPEVTQTPSHQVTQMGQEVILRCVPISNHLYFYWYRQILGQKVEFLVSFYNNEISEKSEIFDDQFSVERPDGSNFTLKIRSTKLEDSAMYFCASSETSSGLYTQYFGPGTRLTVL.